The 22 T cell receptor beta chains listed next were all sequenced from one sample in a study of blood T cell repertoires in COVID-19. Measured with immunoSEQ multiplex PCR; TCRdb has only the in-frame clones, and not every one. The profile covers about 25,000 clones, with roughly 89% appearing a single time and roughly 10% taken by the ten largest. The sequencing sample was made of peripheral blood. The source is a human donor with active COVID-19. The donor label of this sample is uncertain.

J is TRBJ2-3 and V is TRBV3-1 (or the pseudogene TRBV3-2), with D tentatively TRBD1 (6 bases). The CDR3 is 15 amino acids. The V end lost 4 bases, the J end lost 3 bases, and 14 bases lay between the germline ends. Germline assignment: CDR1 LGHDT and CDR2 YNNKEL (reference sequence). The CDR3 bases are TGTGCCAGCAGCCGCAAGGGGGAGCATACAGATACGCAGTATTTT. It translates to CASSRKGEHTDTQYF.

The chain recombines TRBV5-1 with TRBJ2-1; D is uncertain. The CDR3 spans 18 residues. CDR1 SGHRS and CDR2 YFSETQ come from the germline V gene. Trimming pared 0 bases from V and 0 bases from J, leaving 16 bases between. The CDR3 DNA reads TGCGCCAGCAGCTTGGGGTCGTCGAGCATGAGCTCCTACAATGAGCAGTTCTTC. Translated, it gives CASSLGSSSMSSYNEQFF.

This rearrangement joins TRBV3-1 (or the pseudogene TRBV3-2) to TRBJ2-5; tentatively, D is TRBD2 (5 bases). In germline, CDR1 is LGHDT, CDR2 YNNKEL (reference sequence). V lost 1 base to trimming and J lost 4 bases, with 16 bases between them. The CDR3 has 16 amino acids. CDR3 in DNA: TGTGCCAGCAGCCAAGGGTTCCGGGAAGGAGGAGAGACCCAGTACTTC. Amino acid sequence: CASSQGFREGGETQYF.

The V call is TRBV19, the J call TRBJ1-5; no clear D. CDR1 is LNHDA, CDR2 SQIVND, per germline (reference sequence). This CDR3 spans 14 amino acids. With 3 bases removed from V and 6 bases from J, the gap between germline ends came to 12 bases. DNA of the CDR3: TGTGCCAGTAGTATGGGGTTCGGGATTCAGCCCCAGCATTTT. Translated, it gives CASSMGFGIQPQHF.

The chain's CDR3 is CASSEASRPEETQYF. In DNA form, the CDR3 reads TGTGCCAGCAGTGAAGCTTCGAGGCCGGAGGAGACCCAGTACTTC. The chain is built from TRBV6-1 and TRBJ2-5; the D is unclear. There are 15 residues in the CDR3. CDR1 and CDR2 from the germline V gene are MNHNS and SASEGT. V was cut by 0 bases and J by 5 bases, with 13 bases left in between.

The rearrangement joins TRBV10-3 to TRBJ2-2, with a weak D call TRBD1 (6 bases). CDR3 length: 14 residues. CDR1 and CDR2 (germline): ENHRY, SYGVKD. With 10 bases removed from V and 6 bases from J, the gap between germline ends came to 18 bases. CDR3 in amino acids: CATNRVLFSGELFF. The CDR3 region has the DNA TGTGCCACCAACAGGGTGTTGTTTTCCGGGGAGCTGTTTTTT.

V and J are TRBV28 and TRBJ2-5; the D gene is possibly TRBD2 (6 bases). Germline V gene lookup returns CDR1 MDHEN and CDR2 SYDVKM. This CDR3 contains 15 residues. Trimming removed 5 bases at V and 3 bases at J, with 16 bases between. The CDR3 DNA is TGTGCCAGCAGTGGGGGGAGAAGGACCGAAGAGACCCAGTACTTC. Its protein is CASSGGRRTEETQYF.

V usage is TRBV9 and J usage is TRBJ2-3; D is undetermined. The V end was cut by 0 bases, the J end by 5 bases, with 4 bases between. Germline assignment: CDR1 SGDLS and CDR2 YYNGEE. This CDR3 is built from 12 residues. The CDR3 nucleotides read TGTGCCAGCAGCGTAGAGCTAGATACGCAGTATTTT. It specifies CASSVELDTQYF.

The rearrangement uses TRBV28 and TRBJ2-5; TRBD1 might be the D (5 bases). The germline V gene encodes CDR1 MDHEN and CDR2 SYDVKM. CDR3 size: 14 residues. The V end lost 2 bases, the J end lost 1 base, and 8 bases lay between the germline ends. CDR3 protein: CASSLRDSQETQYF. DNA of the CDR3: TGTGCCAGCAGTTTAAGAGACAGCCAAGAGACCCAGTACTTC.

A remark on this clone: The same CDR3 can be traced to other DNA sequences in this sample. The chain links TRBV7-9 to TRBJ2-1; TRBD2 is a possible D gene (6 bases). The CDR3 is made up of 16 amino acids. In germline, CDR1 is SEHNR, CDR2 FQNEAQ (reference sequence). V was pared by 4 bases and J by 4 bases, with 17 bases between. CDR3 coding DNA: TGTGCCAGCAGCTCGCTCCTTAGCGGAGGGTACAATGAGCAGTTCTTC. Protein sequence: CASSSLLSGGYNEQFF.

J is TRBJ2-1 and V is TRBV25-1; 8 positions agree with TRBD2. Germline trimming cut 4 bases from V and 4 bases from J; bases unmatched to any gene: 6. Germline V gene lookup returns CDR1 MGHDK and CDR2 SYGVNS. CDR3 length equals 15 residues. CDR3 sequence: CASSGVLAGYNEQFF. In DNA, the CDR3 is TGTGCCAGCAGTGGAGTTCTAGCGGGTTACAATGAGCAGTTCTTC.

The CDR3 DNA reads TGTGCCAGCAGCTCGGTAAAGGGGGCAACTGAAGCTTTCTTT. Its translation: CASSSVKGATEAFF. The chain recombines TRBV11-3 with TRBJ1-1, with 7 bases aligning to TRBD1. V was pared by 4 bases and J by 5 bases, with 7 bases of the junction left unmatched. The CDR3 sequence is 14 residues long. The V gene's germline CDR1 is SGHNT and CDR2 YENEEA.

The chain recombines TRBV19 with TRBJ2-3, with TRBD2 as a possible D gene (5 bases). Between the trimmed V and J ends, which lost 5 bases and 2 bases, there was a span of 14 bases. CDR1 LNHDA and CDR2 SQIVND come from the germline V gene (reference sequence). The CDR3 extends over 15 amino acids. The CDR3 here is CASSGSGGYTDTQYF. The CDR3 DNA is TGTGCCAGTAGTGGTTCCGGAGGTTACACAGATACGCAGTATTTT.

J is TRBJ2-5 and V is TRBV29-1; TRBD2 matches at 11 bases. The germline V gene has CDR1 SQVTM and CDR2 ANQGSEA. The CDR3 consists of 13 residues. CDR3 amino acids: CSSGRAAGETQYF. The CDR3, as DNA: TGCAGTAGCGGGAGGGCCGCGGGAGAGACCCAGTACTTC.

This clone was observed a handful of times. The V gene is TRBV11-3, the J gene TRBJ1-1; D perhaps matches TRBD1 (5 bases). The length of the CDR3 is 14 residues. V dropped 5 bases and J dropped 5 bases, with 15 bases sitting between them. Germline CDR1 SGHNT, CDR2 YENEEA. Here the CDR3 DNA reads TGTGCCAGCAGCCCCGAGTCGGGGGTGACTGAAGCTTTCTTT. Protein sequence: CASSPESGVTEAFF.

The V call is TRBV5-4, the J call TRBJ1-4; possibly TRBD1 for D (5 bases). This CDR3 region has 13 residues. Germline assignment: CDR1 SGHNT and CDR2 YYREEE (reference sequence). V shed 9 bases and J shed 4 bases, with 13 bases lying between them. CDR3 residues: CATGTGGNEKLFF. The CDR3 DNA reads TGTGCCACTGGAACAGGTGGTAATGAAAAACTGTTTTTT.

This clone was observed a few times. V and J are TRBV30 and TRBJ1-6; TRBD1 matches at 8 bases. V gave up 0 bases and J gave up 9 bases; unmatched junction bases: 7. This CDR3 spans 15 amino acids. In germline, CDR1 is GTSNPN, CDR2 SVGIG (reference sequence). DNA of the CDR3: TGTGCCTGGAGTGTACGGCAGGGGGCAGCTTCACCCCTCCACTTT. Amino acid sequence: CAWSVRQGAASPLHF.

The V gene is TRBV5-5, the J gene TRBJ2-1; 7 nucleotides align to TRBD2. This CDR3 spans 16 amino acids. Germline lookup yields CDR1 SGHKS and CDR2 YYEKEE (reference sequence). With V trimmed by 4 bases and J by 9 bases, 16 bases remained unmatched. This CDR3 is CASSLRTSRSHGEQFF. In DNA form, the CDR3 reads TGTGCCAGCAGCCTTAGGACTAGTAGGAGTCATGGTGAGCAGTTCTTC.

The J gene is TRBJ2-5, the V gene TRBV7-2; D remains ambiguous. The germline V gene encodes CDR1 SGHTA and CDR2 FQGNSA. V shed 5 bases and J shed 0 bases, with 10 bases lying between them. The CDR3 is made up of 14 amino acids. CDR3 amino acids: CASSRGQYQETQYF. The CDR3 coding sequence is TGTGCCAGCAGCCGTGGTCAGTACCAAGAGACCCAGTACTTC. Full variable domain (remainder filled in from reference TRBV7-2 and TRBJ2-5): GAGVSQSPSNKVTEKGKDVELRCDPISGHTALYWYRQSLGQGLEFLIYFQGNSAPDKSGLPSDRFSAERTGGSVSTLTIQRTQQEDSAVYLCASSRGQYQETQYFGPGTRLLVL.

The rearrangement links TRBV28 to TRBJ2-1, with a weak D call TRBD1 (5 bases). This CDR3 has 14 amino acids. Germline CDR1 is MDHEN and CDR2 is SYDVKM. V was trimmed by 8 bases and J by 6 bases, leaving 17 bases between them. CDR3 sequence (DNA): TGTGCCAGCCTTACTCCCTCCCAGGGCAATGAGCAGTTCTTC. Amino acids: CASLTPSQGNEQFF.

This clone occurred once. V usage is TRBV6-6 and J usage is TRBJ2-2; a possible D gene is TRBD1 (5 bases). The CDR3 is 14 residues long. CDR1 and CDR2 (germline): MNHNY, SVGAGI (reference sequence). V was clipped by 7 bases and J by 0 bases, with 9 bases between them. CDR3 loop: CASIGRANTGELFF. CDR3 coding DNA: TGTGCCAGCATCGGCAGGGCGAACACCGGGGAGCTGTTTTTT.

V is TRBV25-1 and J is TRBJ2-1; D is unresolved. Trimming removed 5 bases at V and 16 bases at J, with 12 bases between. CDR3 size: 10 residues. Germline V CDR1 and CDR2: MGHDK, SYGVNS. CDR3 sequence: CASSRYSRFF. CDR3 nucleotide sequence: TGTGCCAGCAGTCGGTACAGCAGATTCTTC.